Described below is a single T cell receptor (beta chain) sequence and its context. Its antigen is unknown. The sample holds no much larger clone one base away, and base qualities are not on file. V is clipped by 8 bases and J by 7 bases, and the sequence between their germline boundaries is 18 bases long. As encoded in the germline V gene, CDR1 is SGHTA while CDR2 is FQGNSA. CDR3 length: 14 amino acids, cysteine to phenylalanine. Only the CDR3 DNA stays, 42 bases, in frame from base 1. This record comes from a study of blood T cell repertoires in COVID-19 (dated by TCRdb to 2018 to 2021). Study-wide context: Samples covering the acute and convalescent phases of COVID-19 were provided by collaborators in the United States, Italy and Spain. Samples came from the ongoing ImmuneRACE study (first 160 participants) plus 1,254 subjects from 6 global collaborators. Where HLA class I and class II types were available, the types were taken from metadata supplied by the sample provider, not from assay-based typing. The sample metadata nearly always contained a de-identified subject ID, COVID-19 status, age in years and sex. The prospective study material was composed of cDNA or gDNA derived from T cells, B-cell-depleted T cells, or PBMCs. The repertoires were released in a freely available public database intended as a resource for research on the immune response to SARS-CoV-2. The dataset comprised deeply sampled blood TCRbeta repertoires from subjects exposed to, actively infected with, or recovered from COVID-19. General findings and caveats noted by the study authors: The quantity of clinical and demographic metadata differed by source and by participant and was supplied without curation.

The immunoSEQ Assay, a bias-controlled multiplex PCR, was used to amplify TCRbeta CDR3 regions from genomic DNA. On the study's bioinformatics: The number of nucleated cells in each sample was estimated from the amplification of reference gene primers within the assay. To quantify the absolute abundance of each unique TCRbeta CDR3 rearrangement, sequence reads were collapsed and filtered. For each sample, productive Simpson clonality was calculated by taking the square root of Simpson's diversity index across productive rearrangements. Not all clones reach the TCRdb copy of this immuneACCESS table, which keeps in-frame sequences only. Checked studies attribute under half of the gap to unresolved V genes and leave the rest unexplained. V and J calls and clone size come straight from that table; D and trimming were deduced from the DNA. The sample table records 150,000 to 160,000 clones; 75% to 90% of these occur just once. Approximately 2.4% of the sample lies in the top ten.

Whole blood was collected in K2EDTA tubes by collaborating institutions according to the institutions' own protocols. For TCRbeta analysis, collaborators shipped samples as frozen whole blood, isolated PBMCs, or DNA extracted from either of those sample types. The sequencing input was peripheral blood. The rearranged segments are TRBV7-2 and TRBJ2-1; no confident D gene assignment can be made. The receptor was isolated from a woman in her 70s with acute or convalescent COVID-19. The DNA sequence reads TGTGCCAGCCCGATCGGGTCCTCTCAAAATGAGCAGTTCTTC. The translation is CASPIGSSQNEQFF. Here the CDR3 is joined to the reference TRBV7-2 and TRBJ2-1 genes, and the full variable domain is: GAGVSQSPSNKVTEKGKDVELRCDPISGHTALYWYRQSLGQGLEFLIYFQGNSAPDKSGLPSDRFSAERTGGSVSTLTIQRTQQEDSAVYLCASPIGSSQNEQFFGPGTRLTVL.